The clone carrying this TCR beta chain appeared a single time. Per the authors' pipeline: The authors estimated nucleated cell counts from reference gene primer amplification. TCRdb keeps only in-frame clones here, not all; method: immunoSEQ multiplex PCR. For V, J and clone size, that table is used; D and trimming come from the DNA. The sample yields approximately 190,000 clones, 80% to 85% seen once. The V end lost 8 bases, the J end lost 0 bases, and 11 bases lay between the germline ends. Germline CDR1 PRHDT, CDR2 FYEKMQ (reference sequence). CDR3 length: 14 residues. This sample was taken from a study of blood T cell repertoires in COVID-19. Study as a whole: PBMCs, B-cell-depleted T cells, or T cells provided the cDNA or gDNA that made up the material.

Material for sequencing was peripheral blood. The chain combines TRBV13 with TRBJ1-3, with D uncertain. The receptor comes from a human donor in a cohort sampled during active COVID-19. The CDR3 region is CASGRHISGNTIYF. CDR3 bases: TGTGCCAGCGGCAGACATATCTCTGGAAACACCATATATTTT.